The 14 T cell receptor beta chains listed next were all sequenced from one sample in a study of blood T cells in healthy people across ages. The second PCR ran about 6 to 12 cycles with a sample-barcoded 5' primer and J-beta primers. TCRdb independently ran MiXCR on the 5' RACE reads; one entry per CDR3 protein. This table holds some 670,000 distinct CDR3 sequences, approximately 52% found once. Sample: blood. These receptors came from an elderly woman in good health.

CDR3 coding DNA: TGTGCCACCAGCAGAGGCGGGGGCAGTAAAGAGACCCAGTACTTC. Protein: CATSRGGGSKETQYF. The V call is TRBV15, the J call TRBJ2-7, with D possibly matching TRBD2 (7 bases). The J call may be incorrect, as the DNA end agrees better with TRBJ2-5. Per germline, CDR1 LNHNV and CDR2 YYDKDF (reference sequence). There are 15 residues in the CDR3.

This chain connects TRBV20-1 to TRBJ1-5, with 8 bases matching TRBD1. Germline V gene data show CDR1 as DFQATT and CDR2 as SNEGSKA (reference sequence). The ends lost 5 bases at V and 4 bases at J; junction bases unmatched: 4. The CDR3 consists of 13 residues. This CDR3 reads CSAQTGENQPQHF. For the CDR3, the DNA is TGCAGTGCTCAGACAGGGGAAAATCAGCCCCAGCATTTT.

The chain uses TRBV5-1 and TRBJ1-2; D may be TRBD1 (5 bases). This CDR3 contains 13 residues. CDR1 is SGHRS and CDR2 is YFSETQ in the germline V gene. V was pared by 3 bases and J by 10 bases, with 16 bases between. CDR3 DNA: TGCGCCAGCAGCTGGGGGACTCAGGTGGCCTACACCTTC. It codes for CASSWGTQVAYTF.

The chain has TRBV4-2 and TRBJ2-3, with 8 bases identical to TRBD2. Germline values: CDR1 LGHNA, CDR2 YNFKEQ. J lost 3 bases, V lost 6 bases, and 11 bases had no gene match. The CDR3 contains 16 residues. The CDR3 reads CASRLNPGLDTDTQYF. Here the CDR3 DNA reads TGTGCCAGCAGATTAAACCCGGGACTAGATACAGATACGCAGTATTTT.

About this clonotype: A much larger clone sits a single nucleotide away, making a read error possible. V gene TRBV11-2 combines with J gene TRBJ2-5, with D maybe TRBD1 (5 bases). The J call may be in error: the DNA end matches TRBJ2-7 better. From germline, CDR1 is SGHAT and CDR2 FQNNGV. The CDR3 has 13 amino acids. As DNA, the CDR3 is TGTGCCAGCAGAGGGGCTTTGACCTACGAGCAGTACTTC. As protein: CASRGALTYEQYF.

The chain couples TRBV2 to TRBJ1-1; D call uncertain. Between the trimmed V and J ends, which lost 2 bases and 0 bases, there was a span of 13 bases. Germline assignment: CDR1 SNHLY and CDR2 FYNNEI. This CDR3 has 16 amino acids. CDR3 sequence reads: CASSENGYEVNTEAFF. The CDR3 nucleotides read TGTGCCAGCAGTGAAAACGGATACGAGGTGAACACTGAAGCTTTCTTT.

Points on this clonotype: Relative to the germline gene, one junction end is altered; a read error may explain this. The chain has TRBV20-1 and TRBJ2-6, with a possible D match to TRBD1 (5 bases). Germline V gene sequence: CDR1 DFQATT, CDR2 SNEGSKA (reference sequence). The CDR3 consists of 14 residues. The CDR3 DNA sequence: TGCAGTGCCAATGACTTCGCTGGGGCCAGCGTCCTGACTTTC. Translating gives CSANDFAGASVLTF.

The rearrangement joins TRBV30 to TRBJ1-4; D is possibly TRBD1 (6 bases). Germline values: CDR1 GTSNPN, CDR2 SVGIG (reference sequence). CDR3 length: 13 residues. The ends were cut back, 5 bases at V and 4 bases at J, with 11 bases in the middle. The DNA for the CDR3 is TGTGCCTGGGCAGGACAGCTTAATGAAAAACTGTTTTTT. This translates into CAWAGQLNEKLFF.

The CDR3 region has the DNA TGTGCCAGCAGTTACCTACAGAACACCGGGGAGCTGTTTTTT. Amino acids: CASSYLQNTGELFF. J is TRBJ2-2 and V is TRBV27; D is unclear. In germline, CDR1 is MNHEY, CDR2 SMNVEV (reference sequence). The CDR3 is 14 residues long. V lost 4 bases and J 1 base, leaving 7 bases between the germline ends.

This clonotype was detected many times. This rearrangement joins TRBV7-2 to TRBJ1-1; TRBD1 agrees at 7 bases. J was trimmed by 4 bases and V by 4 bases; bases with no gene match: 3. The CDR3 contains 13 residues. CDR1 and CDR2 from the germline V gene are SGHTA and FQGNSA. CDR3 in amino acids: CASSYRQGTEAFF. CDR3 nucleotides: TGTGCCAGCAGCTACAGACAGGGCACTGAAGCTTTCTTT.

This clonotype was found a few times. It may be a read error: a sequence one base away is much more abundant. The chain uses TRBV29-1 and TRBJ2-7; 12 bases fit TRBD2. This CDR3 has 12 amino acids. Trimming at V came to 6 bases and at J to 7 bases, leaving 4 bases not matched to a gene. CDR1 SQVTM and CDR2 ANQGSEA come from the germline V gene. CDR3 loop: CSVLTSGREQYF. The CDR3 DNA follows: TGCAGCGTCCTGACTAGCGGGAGAGAGCAGTACTTC.

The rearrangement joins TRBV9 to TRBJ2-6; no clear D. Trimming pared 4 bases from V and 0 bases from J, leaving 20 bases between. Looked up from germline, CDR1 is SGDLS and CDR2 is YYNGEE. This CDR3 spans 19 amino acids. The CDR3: CASSLRDVFSDSGANVLTF. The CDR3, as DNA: TGTGCCAGCAGCCTAAGAGATGTTTTTAGTGACTCTGGGGCCAACGTCCTGACTTTC.

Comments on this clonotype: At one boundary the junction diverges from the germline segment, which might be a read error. The CDR3 spells CSALPTTGPGANALTF. The CDR3 DNA follows: TGCAGTGCTTTACCAACGACAGGACCTGGGGCCAACGCCCTGACTTTC. V and J are TRBV29-1 and TRBJ2-6; TRBD1 is a possible D gene (6 bases). Germline loops: CDR1 SQVTM, CDR2 ANQGSEA. The CDR3 has 16 residues.

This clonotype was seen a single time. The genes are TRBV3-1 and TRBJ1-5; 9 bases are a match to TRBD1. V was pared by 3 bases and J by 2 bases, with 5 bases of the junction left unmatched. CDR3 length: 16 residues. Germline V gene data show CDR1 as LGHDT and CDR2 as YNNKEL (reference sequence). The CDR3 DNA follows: TGTGCCAGCAGCCAGGCGACAGGGGGAGGCAATCAGCCCCAGCATTTT. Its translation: CASSQATGGGNQPQHF. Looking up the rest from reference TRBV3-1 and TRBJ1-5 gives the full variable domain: DTAVSQTPKYLVTQMGNDKSIKCEQNLGHDTMYWYKQDSKKFLKIMFSYNNKELIINETVPNRFSPKSPDKAHLNLHINSLELGDSAVYFCASSQATGGGNQPQHFGDGTRLSIL.